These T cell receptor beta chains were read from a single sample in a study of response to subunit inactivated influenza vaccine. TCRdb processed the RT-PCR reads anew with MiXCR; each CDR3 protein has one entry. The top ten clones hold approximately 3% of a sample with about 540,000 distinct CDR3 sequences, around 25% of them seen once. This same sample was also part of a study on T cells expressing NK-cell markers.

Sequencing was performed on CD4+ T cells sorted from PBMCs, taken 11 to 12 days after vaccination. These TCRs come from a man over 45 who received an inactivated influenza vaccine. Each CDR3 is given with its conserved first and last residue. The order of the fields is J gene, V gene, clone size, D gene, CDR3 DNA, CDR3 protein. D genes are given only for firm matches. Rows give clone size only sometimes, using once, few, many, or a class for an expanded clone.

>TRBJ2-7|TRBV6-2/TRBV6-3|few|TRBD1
TGTGCCAGCAGTGATCTCGGGACAGGTACCTACGAGCAGTACTTC
CASSDLGTGTYEQYF
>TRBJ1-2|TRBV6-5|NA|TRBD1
TGTGCCAGCAGTTACTCGGGACAGGGGAGCTATGGCTACACCTTC
CASSYSGQGSYGYTF
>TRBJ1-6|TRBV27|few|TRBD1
TGTGCCAGCAGCACCCAGGGGGCGCGGGGCTCACCCCTCCACTTT
CASSTQGARGSPLHF
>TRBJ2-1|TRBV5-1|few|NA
TGCGCCAGCAGCTCTACCTACGGCAATGAGCAGTTCTTC
CASSSTYGNEQFF
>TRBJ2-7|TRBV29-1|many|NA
TGCAGCGTTGCGTCAGCGTACGAGCAGTACTTC
CSVASAYEQYF
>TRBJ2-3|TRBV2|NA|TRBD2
TGTGCCAGCAGGGGGGGGACTAGCGCTGATACGCAGTATTTT
CASRGGTSADTQYF
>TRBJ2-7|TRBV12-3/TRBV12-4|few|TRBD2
TGTGCCAGCAGTTTGGGACTAGCGGGAGGAGGGCAGTACTTC
CASSLGLAGGGQYF
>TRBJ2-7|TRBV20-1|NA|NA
TGCAGTGCTAGAGCCTCAGACCTGGGAGCGGTCCACGAGCAGTACTTC
CSARASDLGAVHEQYF
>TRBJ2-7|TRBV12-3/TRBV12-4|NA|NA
TGTGCCAGCATGGGGTCCGAAGTGGGGAACGAGCAGTACTTC
CASMGSEVGNEQYF
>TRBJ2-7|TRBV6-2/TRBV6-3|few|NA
TGTGCCAGCAGCCCCACCAGGAGCGAGCAGTACTTC
CASSPTRSEQYF
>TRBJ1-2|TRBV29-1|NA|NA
TGCAGCGTTGCGGGGGGAACGGACTTTGGGTACGCCTACACCTTC
CSVAGGTDFGYAYTF
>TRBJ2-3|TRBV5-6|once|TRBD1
TGTGCCAGCAGCTTCATGGGGACAGGGGACACAGATACGCAGTATTTT
CASSFMGTGDTDTQYF
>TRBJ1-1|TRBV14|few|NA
TGTGCCAGCAGCATAGTCGGGGGCACCACTGAAGCTTTCTTT
CASSIVGGTTEAFF
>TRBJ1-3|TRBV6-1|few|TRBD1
TGTGCCAGCAGTGACCCGGGACAGGGGGCAGGAAACACCATATATTTT
CASSDPGQGAGNTIYF
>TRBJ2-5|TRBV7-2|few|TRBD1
TGTGCCAGCAGCAAAATGGGACAGGGTCAAGAGACCCAGTACTTC
CASSKMGQGQETQYF
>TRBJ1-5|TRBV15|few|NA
TGTGCCACCAGCAGAGTTACAGGAAATCAGCCCCAGCATTTT
CATSRVTGNQPQHF
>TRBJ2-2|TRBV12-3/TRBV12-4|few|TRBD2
TGTGCCAGCAGTTTAGCCCGACTAGCGTCGGGCGGGGAGCTGTTTTTT
CASSLARLASGGELFF
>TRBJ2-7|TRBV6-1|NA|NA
TGTGCCAGCAACCCTGGGGGAGTTCGGTACGAGCAGTACTTC
CASNPGGVRYEQYF
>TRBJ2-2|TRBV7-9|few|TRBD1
TGTGCCAGCAGCACCGGACAGGGAATGTCCACCGGGGAGCTGTTTTTT
CASSTGQGMSTGELFF
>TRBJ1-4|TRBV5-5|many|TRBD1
TGTGCCAGCAGCATACAGGGGGCGCGGGAAAAACTGTTTTTT
CASSIQGAREKLFF
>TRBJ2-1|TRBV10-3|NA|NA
TGTGCCATCAGTGGGGTTCGGGTAGCGGCTTGGGGAGGCGCCTACAATGAGCAGTTCTTC
CAISGVRVAAWGGAYNEQFF
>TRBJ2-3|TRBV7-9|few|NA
TGTGCCAGCAGCTCGCTGAGGGGGGCAAGCACAGATACGCAGTATTTT
CASSSLRGASTDTQYF
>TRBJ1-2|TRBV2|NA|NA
TGTGCCAGCAGCCTACAGGGATCCTACCTGCTCGACACCTTC
CASSLQGSYLLDTF
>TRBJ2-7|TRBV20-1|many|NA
TGCAGTGCCCAAAAAGGGGACTACGAGCAGTACTTC
CSAQKGDYEQYF
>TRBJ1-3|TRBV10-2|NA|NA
TGCGCCAGCAGTGGAGGCGCATCTGGAAACACCATATATTTT
CASSGGASGNTIYF
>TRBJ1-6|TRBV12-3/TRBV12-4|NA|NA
TGTGCCAGCAGTTTGCACAGTAACTCACCCCTCCACTTT
CASSLHSNSPLHF
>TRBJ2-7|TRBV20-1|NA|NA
TGCAGTGCTAGTCCCCCTCTCTCCTACGAGCAGTACTTC
CSASPPLSYEQYF
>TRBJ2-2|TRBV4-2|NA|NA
TGTGCCATCAGCGCGCAGGTGGGTGTGACCACCGGGGAGCTGTTTTTT
CAISAQVGVTTGELFF
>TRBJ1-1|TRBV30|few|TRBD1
TGTGCCTGGACTCTCCCACTAGGACAGGGAACTGAAGCTTTCTTT
CAWTLPLGQGTEAFF
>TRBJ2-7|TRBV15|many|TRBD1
TGTGCCACCGGACAGGAAACACCCTACGAGCAGTACTTC
CATGQETPYEQYF
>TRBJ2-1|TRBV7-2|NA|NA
TGTGCCAGCAGCAAAGGGAGGCAGGGGGAGCAGTTCTTC
CASSKGRQGEQFF
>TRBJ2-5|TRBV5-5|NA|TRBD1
TGTGCCAGCAGCTACATACCGGGACAGCAAGAGACCCAGTACTTC
CASSYIPGQQETQYF
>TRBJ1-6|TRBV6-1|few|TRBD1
TGTGCCAGCAGGAGGTCTGGACAGGCCAGTAATTCACCCCTCCACTTT
CASRRSGQASNSPLHF
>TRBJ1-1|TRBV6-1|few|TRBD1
TGTGCCAGCAGAGGCAGGGGGCTCACTGAAGCTTTCTTT
CASRGRGLTEAFF
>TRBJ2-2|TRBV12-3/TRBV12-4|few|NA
TGTGCCAGCAGAGACAGAAGGGGCACCGGGGAGCTGTTTTTT
CASRDRRGTGELFF
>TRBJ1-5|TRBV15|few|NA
TGTGCCACCGAGCCACAGGGCGGGTATCAGCCCCAGCATTTT
CATEPQGGYQPQHF
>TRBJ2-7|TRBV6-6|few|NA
TGTGCAGGGAAAAGAGGGGAAGAGAACGAGCAGTACTTC
CAGKRGEENEQYF
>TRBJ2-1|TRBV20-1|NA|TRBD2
TGCAGTGCTACTAGCGGGAGGGCCGGCAATGAGCAGTTCTTC
CSATSGRAGNEQFF
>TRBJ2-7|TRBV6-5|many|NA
TGTGCCAGCAGTTACTCGAGCCTGGGGAGCTACGAGCAGTACTTC
CASSYSSLGSYEQYF
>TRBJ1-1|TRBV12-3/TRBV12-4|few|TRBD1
TGTGCCAGCAGTCCGACAGGGGAGAGATTTGGTGAAGCTTTCTTT
CASSPTGERFGEAFF
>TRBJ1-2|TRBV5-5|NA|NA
TGTGCCAGCAGCTTGGACGTACAGCTTAACTATGGCTACACCTTC
CASSLDVQLNYGYTF